This TCR beta chain derives from a study of blood T cell repertoires in COVID-19. TCRdb's copy holds only in-frame clones and misses some; the assay was immunoSEQ multiplex PCR. The data show about 85,000 clones, around 85% seen once. Deletions cut 2 bases from V and 7 bases from J, with 8 bases between. The germline gives CDR1 SGHTA, CDR2 FQGTGA. This CDR3 spans 12 amino acids. The rearrangement uses TRBV7-3 and TRBJ1-1; D gene ambiguous. Sample: peripheral blood. This sequence originates from a man in his sixties with acute or convalescent COVID-19. CDR3 sequence (DNA): TGTGCCAGCAGCTTATCTGGCGGTGAAGCTTTCTTT. This sequence encodes CASSLSGGEAFF.